These T cell receptor beta chains were read from a single sample in a study of T cell responses to AZD1222 COVID-19 vaccine. Profiled with immunoSEQ multiplex PCR; TCRdb holds only in-frame clones, not every one. The sample consists of 250,000 to 300,000 clones, roughly 93% of them appearing once. The specimen was peripheral blood, collected 28 days after the second AZD1222 dose. The receptors were sampled from an adult who received the AZD1222 COVID-19 vaccine. The CDR3 runs from the conserved cysteine through the conserved F or W. A D gene is named only where the DNA matches it firmly. Size tells how often a clone was seen (once, few, many) or the class of an expanded clone, and some rows leave it out.

v_call	d_call	j_call	clone_size	cdr3_nt	cdr3_aa
TRBV18	TRBD2	TRBJ2-5	.	TGTGCCAGCTCACTCGGCGGGGGGCAAGAGACCCAGTACTTC	CASSLGGGQETQYF
TRBV6-2/TRBV6-3	.	TRBJ1-1	once	TGTGCCAGCAGTTACAGACGGGATGAAGCTTTCTTT	CASSYRRDEAFF
TRBV5-1	TRBD1	TRBJ2-5	.	TGCGCCAGCACCCAGACAGGGGGCGAAGAGACCCAGTACTTC	CASTQTGGEETQYF
TRBV5-1	TRBD2	TRBJ2-7	.	TGCGCCAGCAGCTTGGGCGGGGGGGACTCCTACGAGCAGTACTTC	CASSLGGGDSYEQYF
TRBV20-1	TRBD2	TRBJ2-4	.	TGCAGTGGGCGGCGGGGGGACATTCAGTACTTC	CSGRRGDIQYF
TRBV19	TRBD1	TRBJ1-5	.	TGTGCCAGTAGTATGGGGACAGGGGTCGGTCAGCCCCAGCATTTT	CASSMGTGVGQPQHF
TRBV27	TRBD1	TRBJ1-4	.	TGTGCCAGCAGCCCTAGGTGGCGTTTGGGGCCAGGGGGTGAAAAACTGTTTTTT	CASSPRWRLGPGGEKLFF
TRBV11-2	TRBD2	TRBJ2-1	.	TGTGCCAGCAGCCCAGCGGGGAAGGGGTATTACAATGAGCAGTTCTTC	CASSPAGKGYYNEQFF
TRBV11-3	.	TRBJ1-3	.	TGTGCCAGCAGCTGGAACTCTGGAAACACCATATATTTT	CASSWNSGNTIYF
TRBV7-2	.	TRBJ2-7	.	TGTGCCAGCAGCCGGTATACAGGGGACTTTCAGTACTTC	CASSRYTGDFQYF
TRBV7-9	.	TRBJ2-1	.	TGTGCCAGCAGCTCGACGGGACTCGATGAGCAGTTCTTC	CASSSTGLDEQFF
TRBV14	.	TRBJ1-1	.	TGTGCCAGCAGCCAAGACCAGGGTATTCGCCAGGGGGAAGCTTTCTTT	CASSQDQGIRQGEAFF
TRBV5-6	TRBD1	TRBJ2-7	.	TGTGCCAGCAGCTCCGTCCGGGACAGGGCCTTATTGCAGTACTTC	CASSSVRDRALLQYF
TRBV28	.	TRBJ1-5	.	TGTGCCAGTCACGATAGGGATTCGGCCCAGCATTTT	CASHDRDSAQHF
TRBV27	.	TRBJ2-2	.	TGTGCCAGCAGTTTTGGCACCGGGGAGCTGTTTTTT	CASSFGTGELFF
TRBV28	.	TRBJ2-1	.	TGTGCCAGCAGTTTATTGGGACCGGACAATGAGCAGTTCTTC	CASSLLGPDNEQFF
TRBV5-1	.	TRBJ2-3	.	TGCGCCAGCAGTGTTGGGGCCGCAGATACGCAGTATTTT	CASSVGAADTQYF
TRBV3-1/TRBV3-2	TRBD1	TRBJ2-7	.	TGTGCCAGCAGCCAACACGGACAGGGGTCTTGGTCCTACGAGCAGTACTTC	CASSQHGQGSWSYEQYF
TRBV5-4	.	TRBJ1-3	.	TGTGCCAGCAGCCTCGACAGAACCCTATCTGGAAACACCATATATTTT	CASSLDRTLSGNTIYF